The 29 T cell receptor beta chains below come from one sample, sequenced in a study of beta chain features in type 1 diabetes. Study-level points and caveats: Across all four CD4+ subsets, people with type 1 diabetes showed modestly shorter TCRB CDR3s.

The sequenced template was cDNA made from the entire isolated RNA. Libraries were prepared by immunoSEQ multiplex PCR; TCRdb keeps only in-frame clonotypes and omits some of them. This repertoire shows approximately 150,000 clones, about 13% found once; its top ten account for roughly 1.4%. Their antigens are not known. The sample was central memory CD4+ T cells from blood. The origin of the receptors is a man aged 18 to 29 with type 1 diabetes.

The chain carries TRBV9 and TRBJ1-5; D is perhaps TRBD1 (5 bases). The germline V gene encodes CDR1 SGDLS and CDR2 YYNGEE. The length of the CDR3 is 16 residues. V shed 4 bases and J shed 2 bases, with 16 bases lying between them. The CDR3: CASSRGQGDGNQPQHF. The CDR3 DNA follows: TGTGCCAGCAGCCGAGGGCAGGGAGACGGCAATCAGCCCCAGCATTTT. Full variable domain (remainder filled in from reference TRBV9 and TRBJ1-5): DSGVTQTPKHLITATGQRVTLRCSPRSGDLSVYWYQQSLDQGLQFLIQYYNGEERAKGNILERFSAQQFPDLHSELNLSSLELGDSALYFCASSRGQGDGNQPQHFGDGTRLSIL.

This clone was seen a handful of times. This sequence joins TRBV9 and TRBJ2-1; 9 bases line up with TRBD2. The length of the CDR3 is 16 residues. Germline CDR1 reads SGDLS; CDR2 reads YYNGEE. With 0 bases clipped from V and 9 bases from J, the junction kept 10 bases outside the gene matches. The DNA of the CDR3 is TGTGCCAGCAGCGTAGGAGGGACTAGCATTTCCCCTGAGCAGTTCTTC. Its translation is CASSVGGTSISPEQFF.

This clone appeared a few times. V gene TRBV30 combines with J gene TRBJ1-5; D is possibly TRBD1 (5 bases). With 2 bases removed from V and 6 bases from J, the gap between germline ends came to 17 bases. The CDR3 contains 15 residues. Germline loops: CDR1 GTSNPN, CDR2 SVGIG (reference sequence). Here the CDR3 reads CAWSTTRGASQPQHF. The CDR3 nucleotides are TGTGCCTGGAGTACAACCCGTGGGGCGAGTCAGCCCCAGCATTTT.

This clone has at least ten counts. V is TRBV7-3 and J is TRBJ2-3; possible D gene TRBD2, 5 bases. The V end lost 5 bases, the J end lost 6 bases, and 12 bases lay between the germline ends. The CDR3 length is 13 residues. Germline assignment: CDR1 SGHTA and CDR2 FQGTGA. CDR3 in DNA: TGTGCCAGCAGCCTCTCGGGGAGCGATACGCAGTATTTT. Its protein is CASSLSGSDTQYF. The whole variable domain, remainder taken from reference TRBV7-3 and TRBJ2-3, is GAGVSQTPSNKVTEKGKYVELRCDPISGHTALYWYRQSLGQGPEFLIYFQGTGAADDSGLPNDRFFAVRPEGSVSTLKIQRTERGDSAVYLCASSLSGSDTQYFGPGTRLTVL.

CDR3 in DNA: TGTGCCTGGAGTCGGTGGGTGGGCACTGAAGCTTTCTTT. Its protein product is CAWSRWVGTEAFF. This chain joins TRBV30 and TRBJ1-1; D gene uncertain. Germline V lookup: CDR1 GTSNPN, CDR2 SVGIG (reference sequence). CDR3 length equals 13 residues. Trimming pared 2 bases from V and 4 bases from J, leaving 11 bases between.

This chain links TRBV19 with TRBJ2-7, with a weak D call TRBD2 (6 bases). CDR1 is LNHDA and CDR2 is SQIVND in the germline V gene (reference sequence). V was cut by 6 bases and J by 2 bases, with 14 bases left in between. The CDR3 runs 14 residues. CDR3 protein: CASRLGTGAYEQYF. In DNA form, the CDR3 reads TGTGCCAGTAGACTGGGGACGGGAGCCTACGAGCAGTACTTC.

The chain joins TRBV5-4 to TRBJ2-1, with D unresolved. Germline CDR1 is SGHNT and CDR2 is YYREEE (reference sequence). V lost 4 bases, J lost 10 bases, and 21 bases lay in between. The CDR3 length is 15 residues. In DNA, the CDR3 is TGTGCCAGCAGCCAAAGGCAAGGTGGGTTGGCCGAGCAGTTCTTC. Its translation: CASSQRQGGLAEQFF.

The chain joins TRBV27 to TRBJ2-6; 7 nucleotides align to TRBD1. Germline V lookup: CDR1 MNHEY, CDR2 SMNVEV (reference sequence). J lost 0 bases, V lost 5 bases, and 1 base had no gene match. The CDR3 length is 15 residues. The CDR3 bases are TGTGCCAGCAGTCGGGACAGCTCTGGGGCCAACGTCCTGACTTTC. Its translation: CASSRDSSGANVLTF.

J is TRBJ2-3 and V is TRBV4-1, with D perhaps being TRBD1 or TRBD2 (5 bases each). Germline loops: CDR1 MGHRA, CDR2 YSYEKL. The CDR3 consists of 13 residues. V gave up 10 bases and J gave up 0 bases, with 11 bases separating them. This CDR3 is CATSWGSTDTQYF. The CDR3 DNA reads TGCGCCACCTCTTGGGGGAGCACAGATACGCAGTATTTT.

This clone occurred a few times. The chain uses TRBV5-6 and TRBJ1-2; D uncertain. The CDR3 extends over 14 amino acids. In germline, CDR1 is SGHDT, CDR2 YYEEEE. V was clipped by 0 bases and J by 8 bases, with 14 bases between them. CDR3 amino acids: CASSLEVRGVGYTF. The CDR3 nucleotides read TGTGCCAGCAGCTTGGAGGTCCGGGGTGTAGGCTACACCTTC.

Only a few counts were recorded for this clone. The chain joins TRBV28 to TRBJ1-6; D is perhaps TRBD1 (5 bases). The CDR3 is made up of 15 amino acids. The V gene's germline CDR1 is MDHEN and CDR2 SYDVKM. The germline V and J ends were trimmed by 1 base and 7 bases, with 11 bases remaining between them. The CDR3 loop reads CASSLSKGKNSPLHF. The DNA for the CDR3 is TGTGCCAGCAGTTTATCCAAGGGGAAGAATTCACCCCTCCACTTT.

The V gene is TRBV18, the J gene TRBJ2-1; 8 nucleotides align to TRBD2. The CDR3 length is 13 residues. Germline CDR1 reads KGHSH; CDR2 reads LQKENI. Unmatched junction bases numbered 5, after V lost 3 bases and J lost 10 bases. The CDR3 sequence: CASSPGTRQEQFF. As DNA, the CDR3 is TGTGCCAGCTCACCCGGGACTAGACAGGAGCAGTTCTTC.

The rearrangement links TRBV23-1 to TRBJ1-3; no reliable D call. TRBV23-1 is given ORF status, its function remaining uncertain. The germline V and J ends were trimmed by 4 bases and 15 bases, with 19 bases remaining between them. This CDR3 is built from 13 residues. This CDR3 is CASSRGALETPYF. CDR3 nucleotides: TGCGCCAGCAGTCGGGGAGCTCTGGAAACACCATATTTT.

The chain has TRBV7-6 and TRBJ1-5; D unclear. The germline gives CDR1 SGHVS, CDR2 FNYEAQ. V lost 1 base and J 4 bases, leaving 5 bases between the germline ends. CDR3 size: 13 residues. The CDR3 is CASSLGTNQPQHF. DNA for the CDR3: TGTGCCAGCAGCTTAGGGACGAATCAGCCCCAGCATTTT.

Ten or more counts support this clone. As DNA, the CDR3 is TGTGCCAGTAGTACTCGACAGGTACAAGAGACCCAGTACTTC. Translated, it gives CASSTRQVQETQYF. This chain uses TRBV19 with TRBJ2-5, with D tentatively TRBD1 (6 bases). Trimming pared 4 bases from V and 2 bases from J, leaving 11 bases between. CDR1 is LNHDA and CDR2 is SQIVND in the germline V gene (reference sequence). CDR3 length: 14 amino acids.

The rearrangement links TRBV5-4 to TRBJ2-6; perhaps D is TRBD1 or TRBD2 (6 bases each). CDR1 SGHNT and CDR2 YYREEE come from the germline V gene (reference sequence). The V end lost 4 bases, the J end lost 0 bases, and 17 bases lay between the germline ends. The CDR3 spans 18 residues. CDR3 DNA sequence: TGTGCCAGCAGCCGGGGGACACTGATTAGCTCTGGGGCCAACGTCCTGACTTTC. Amino acid sequence: CASSRGTLISSGANVLTF.

This clone was recorded a few times. This chain connects TRBV29-1 to TRBJ2-1, with TRBD2 matching 9 bases. This CDR3 region has 15 residues. Germline trimming cut 0 bases from V and 6 bases from J; bases unmatched to any gene: 6. Germline V gene sequence: CDR1 SQVTM, CDR2 ANQGSEA. The CDR3 reads CSVEDSGSSINEQFF. CDR3 DNA sequence: TGCAGCGTTGAAGATAGCGGGAGTTCGATCAATGAGCAGTTCTTC.

A few counts support this clone. A far larger clone is off by one base, so a read error is likely. The V gene is TRBV14, the J gene TRBJ2-7; D unclear. Germline CDR1 SGHDN, CDR2 FVKESK. The length of the CDR3 is 12 residues. Trimming cost V 2 bases and J 0 bases, with 2 bases left between them. This chain's CDR3 is CASSQNSYEQYF. In nucleotides, the CDR3 is TGTGCCAGCAGCCAAAACTCCTACGAGCAGTACTTC.

The rearrangement joins TRBV5-1 to TRBJ2-5; 7 bases align to TRBD1. The CDR3 loop spans 14 amino acids. V shed 4 bases, J shed 1 base, and the junction held 4 bases outside the gene matches. Germline V gene lookup returns CDR1 SGHRS and CDR2 YFSETQ. The CDR3 spells CASSDRQGQETQYF. CDR3 DNA sequence: TGCGCCAGCAGCGACCGACAGGGCCAAGAGACCCAGTACTTC.

This chain joins TRBV28 and TRBJ2-1, with 8 bases matching TRBD2. The germline CDR1 and CDR2 sequences are MDHEN and SYDVKM. This CDR3 has 15 amino acids. The V segment lost 8 bases and the J segment 4 bases; nucleotides outside the gene matches: 10. CDR3 amino acids: CASASAGDWYNEQFF. The CDR3 DNA sequence: TGTGCCAGCGCGTCAGCGGGGGATTGGTACAATGAGCAGTTCTTC.

This clone was counted ten times or more. The J gene is TRBJ2-1, the V gene TRBV14; D is unclear. Germline V gene data show CDR1 as SGHDN and CDR2 as FVKESK. Trimming stripped 3 bases from V and 9 bases from J, with 12 bases between. The CDR3 length is 13 residues. The CDR3 DNA is TGTGCCAGCAGCCAGAACCTAGTCAGTGAGCAGTTCTTC. Protein: CASSQNLVSEQFF.

The chain joins TRBV5-6 to TRBJ1-6; D is undetermined. Germline CDR1 and CDR2: SGHDT and YYEEEE. Trimming shortened V by 3 bases and J by 11 bases, and 12 bases separated the two germline ends. The CDR3 is made up of 13 amino acids. The CDR3 coding sequence is TGTGCCAGCAGCTATGGGCCCGAAACACCCCTCCACTTT. Protein sequence: CASSYGPETPLHF.

This clone came up a few times. The V call is TRBV7-3, the J call TRBJ1-1; D gene uncertain. V gave up 5 bases and J gave up 0 bases, with 7 bases separating them. The CDR3 contains 13 residues. Per the germline V gene, CDR1 is SGHTA and CDR2 is FQGTGA. The CDR3 loop is CASSPNMNTEAFF. CDR3 coding DNA: TGTGCCAGCAGCCCAAATATGAACACTGAAGCTTTCTTT.

This clone occurred a few times. V usage is TRBV28 and J usage is TRBJ1-2, with TRBD1 as a possible D gene (6 bases). Germline V CDR1 and CDR2: MDHEN, SYDVKM. The CDR3 covers 15 residues. The ends were cut back, 5 bases at V and 3 bases at J, with 16 bases in the middle. CDR3 residues: CASSATGSGDYGYTF. In nucleotides, the CDR3 is TGTGCCAGCAGTGCCACAGGGTCGGGGGACTATGGCTACACCTTC.

In this sample, this clone turned up a few times. The chain links TRBV2 to TRBJ1-5, with D unclear. In germline, CDR1 is SNHLY, CDR2 FYNNEI. Trimming pared 6 bases from V and 8 bases from J, leaving 8 bases between. CDR3 length: 11 amino acids. CDR3 sequence: CASSYDEPQHF. The CDR3 nucleotides read TGTGCCAGCAGCTATGACGAGCCCCAGCATTTT.

This clone was found a few times. This sequence joins TRBV30 and TRBJ1-5; D is unclear. The CDR3 covers 13 residues. CDR1 and CDR2 from the germline V gene are GTSNPN and SVGIG (reference sequence). Between the trimmed V and J ends, which lost 7 bases and 0 bases, there was a span of 10 bases. The CDR3 here is CASSMDSNQPQHF. The CDR3 nucleotides read TGTGCCTCCTCAATGGATAGCAATCAGCCCCAGCATTTT.

The chain combines TRBV9 with TRBJ1-2, with TRBD1 matching over 7 bases. The germline gives CDR1 SGDLS, CDR2 YYNGEE. The CDR3 totals 15 residues. The V and J ends lost 4 bases and 4 bases, in that order; junction bases with no gene match: 10. CDR3 in DNA: TGTGCCAGCAGCCACCAGGGGGGACACATCTATGGCTACACCTTC. This gives the protein CASSHQGGHIYGYTF.

The gene calls are TRBV29-1 and TRBJ1-1, with D uncertain. Germline V lookup: CDR1 SQVTM, CDR2 ANQGSEA. The CDR3 consists of 10 residues. V was clipped by 5 bases and J by 12 bases, with 13 bases between them. CDR3 sequence reads: CSVLQSGTFF. Here the CDR3 DNA reads TGCAGCGTTCTACAGTCCGGAACTTTCTTT.

This clone was detected once. This chain's CDR3 is CASSFISVGQGNRGYTF. The CDR3 DNA follows: TGTGCCAGCAGCTTCATCTCAGTTGGACAGGGAAATAGGGGCTACACCTTC. J is TRBJ1-2 and V is TRBV7-2, with 8 bases matching TRBD1. Germline V gene sequence: CDR1 SGHTA, CDR2 FQGNSA. V lost 3 bases and J lost 8; bases outside the gene matches: 17. The CDR3 covers 17 residues.